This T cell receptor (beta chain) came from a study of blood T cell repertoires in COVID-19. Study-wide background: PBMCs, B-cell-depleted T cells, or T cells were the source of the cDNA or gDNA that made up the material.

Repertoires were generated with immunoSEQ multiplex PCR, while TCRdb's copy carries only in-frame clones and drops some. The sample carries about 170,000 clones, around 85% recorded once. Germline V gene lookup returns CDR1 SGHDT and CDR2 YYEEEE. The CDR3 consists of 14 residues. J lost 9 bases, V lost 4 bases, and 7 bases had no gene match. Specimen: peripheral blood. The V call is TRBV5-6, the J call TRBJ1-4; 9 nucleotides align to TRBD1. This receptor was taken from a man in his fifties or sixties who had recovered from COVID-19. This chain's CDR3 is CASSKGQGRKKLFF. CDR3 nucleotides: TGTGCCAGCAGCAAAGGACAGGGGCGGAAAAAACTGTTTTTT.